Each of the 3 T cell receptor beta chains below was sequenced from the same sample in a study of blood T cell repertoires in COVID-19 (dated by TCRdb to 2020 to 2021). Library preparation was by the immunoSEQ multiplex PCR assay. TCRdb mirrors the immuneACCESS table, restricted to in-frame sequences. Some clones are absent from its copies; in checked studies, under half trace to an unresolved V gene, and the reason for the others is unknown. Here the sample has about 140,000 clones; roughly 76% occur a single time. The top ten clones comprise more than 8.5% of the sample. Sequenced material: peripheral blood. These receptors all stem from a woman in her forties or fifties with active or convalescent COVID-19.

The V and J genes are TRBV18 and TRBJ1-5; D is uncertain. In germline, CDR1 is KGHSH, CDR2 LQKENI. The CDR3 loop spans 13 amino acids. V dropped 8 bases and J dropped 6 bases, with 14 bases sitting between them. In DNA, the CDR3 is TGTGCCAGCCGGGAGGTAACGGGTCAGCCCCAGCATTTT. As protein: CASREVTGQPQHF.

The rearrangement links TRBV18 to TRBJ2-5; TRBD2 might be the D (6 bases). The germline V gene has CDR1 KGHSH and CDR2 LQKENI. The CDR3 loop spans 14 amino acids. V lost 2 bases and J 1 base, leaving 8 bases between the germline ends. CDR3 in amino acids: CASSPTGVQETQYF. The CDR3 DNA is TGTGCCAGCTCACCAACGGGGGTCCAAGAGACCCAGTACTTC.

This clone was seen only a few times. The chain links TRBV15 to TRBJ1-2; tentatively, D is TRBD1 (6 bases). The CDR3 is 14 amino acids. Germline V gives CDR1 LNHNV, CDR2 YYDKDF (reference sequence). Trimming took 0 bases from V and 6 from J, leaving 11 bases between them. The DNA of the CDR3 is TGTGCCACCAGCAGAGATCAGGGGCTCCATGGCTACACCTTC. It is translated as CATSRDQGLHGYTF.